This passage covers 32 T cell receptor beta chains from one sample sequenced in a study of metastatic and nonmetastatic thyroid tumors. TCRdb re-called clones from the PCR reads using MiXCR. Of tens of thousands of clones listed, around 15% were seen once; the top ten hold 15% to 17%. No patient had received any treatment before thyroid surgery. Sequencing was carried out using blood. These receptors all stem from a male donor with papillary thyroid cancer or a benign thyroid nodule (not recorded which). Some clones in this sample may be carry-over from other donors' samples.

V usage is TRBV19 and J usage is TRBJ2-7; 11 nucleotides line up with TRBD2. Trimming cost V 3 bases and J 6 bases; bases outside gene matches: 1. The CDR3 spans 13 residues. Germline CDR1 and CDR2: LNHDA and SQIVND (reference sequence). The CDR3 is CASSMGTSGEQYF. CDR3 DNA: TGTGCCAGTAGTATGGGGACTAGCGGCGAGCAGTACTTC.

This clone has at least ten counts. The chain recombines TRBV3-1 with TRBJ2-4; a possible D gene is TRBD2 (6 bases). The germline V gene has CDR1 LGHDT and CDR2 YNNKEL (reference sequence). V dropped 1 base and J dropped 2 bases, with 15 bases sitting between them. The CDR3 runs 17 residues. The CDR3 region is CASSQGAGSATKNIQYF. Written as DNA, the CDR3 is TGTGCCAGCAGCCAAGGTGCGGGGTCCGCTACCAAAAACATTCAGTACTTC.

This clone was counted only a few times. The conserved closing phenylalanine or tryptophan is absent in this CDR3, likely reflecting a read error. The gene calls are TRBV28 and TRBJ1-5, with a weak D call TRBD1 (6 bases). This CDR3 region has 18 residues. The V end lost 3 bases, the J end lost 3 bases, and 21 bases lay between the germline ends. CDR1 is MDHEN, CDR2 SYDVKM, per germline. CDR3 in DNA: TGTGCCAGCAGTTTCCCTCCCGGGACATGGCTGATCAATCAGCCCCAGCATTCT. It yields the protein CASSFPPGTWLINQPQHS.

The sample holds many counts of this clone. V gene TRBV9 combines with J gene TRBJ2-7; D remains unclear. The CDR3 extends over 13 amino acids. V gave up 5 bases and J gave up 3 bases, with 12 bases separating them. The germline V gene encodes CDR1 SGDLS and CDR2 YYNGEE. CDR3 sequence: CASSSSVGYEQYF. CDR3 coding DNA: TGTGCCAGCAGTTCCAGCGTAGGCTACGAGCAGTACTTC.

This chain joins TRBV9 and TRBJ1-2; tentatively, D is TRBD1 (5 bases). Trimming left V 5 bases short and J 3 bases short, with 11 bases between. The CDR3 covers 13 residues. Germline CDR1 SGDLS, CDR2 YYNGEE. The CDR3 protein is CASSGTEDYGYTF. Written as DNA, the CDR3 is TGTGCCAGCAGTGGGACGGAAGACTATGGCTACACCTTC.

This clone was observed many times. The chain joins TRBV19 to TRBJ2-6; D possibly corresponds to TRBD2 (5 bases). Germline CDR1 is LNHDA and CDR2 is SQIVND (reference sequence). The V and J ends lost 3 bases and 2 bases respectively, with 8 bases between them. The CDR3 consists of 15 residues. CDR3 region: CASSIGVAGANVLTF. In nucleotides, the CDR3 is TGTGCCAGTAGTATCGGGGTGGCTGGGGCCAACGTCCTGACTTTC.

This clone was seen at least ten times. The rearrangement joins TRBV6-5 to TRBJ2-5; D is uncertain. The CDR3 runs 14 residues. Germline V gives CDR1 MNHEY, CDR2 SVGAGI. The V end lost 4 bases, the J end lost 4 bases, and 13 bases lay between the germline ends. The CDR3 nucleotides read TGTGCCAGCAGTTTCGGTAACCTCAGAGAGACCCAGTACTTC. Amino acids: CASSFGNLRETQYF.

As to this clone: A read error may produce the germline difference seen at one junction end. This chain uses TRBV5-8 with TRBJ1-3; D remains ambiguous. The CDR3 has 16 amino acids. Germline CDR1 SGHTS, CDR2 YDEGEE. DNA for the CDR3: TGTGCTAGCAGCTTGGAGGCGGGCCTCTCTGGAAACACCATGTATTTT. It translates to CASSLEAGLSGNTMYF. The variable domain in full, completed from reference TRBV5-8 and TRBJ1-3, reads EAGVTQSPTHLIKTRGQQATLRCSPISGHTSVYWYQQALGLGLQFLLWYDEGEERNRGNFPPRFSGRQFPNYSSELNVNALELEDSALYLCASSLEAGLSGNTMYFGEGSWLTVV.

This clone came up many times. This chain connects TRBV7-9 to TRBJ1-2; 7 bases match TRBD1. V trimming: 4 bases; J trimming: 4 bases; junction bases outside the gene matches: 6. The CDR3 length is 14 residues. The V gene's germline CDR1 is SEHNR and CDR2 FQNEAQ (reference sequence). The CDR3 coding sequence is TGTGCCAGCAGCTACCCCGGACAGGCCTATGGCTACACCTTC. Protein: CASSYPGQAYGYTF.

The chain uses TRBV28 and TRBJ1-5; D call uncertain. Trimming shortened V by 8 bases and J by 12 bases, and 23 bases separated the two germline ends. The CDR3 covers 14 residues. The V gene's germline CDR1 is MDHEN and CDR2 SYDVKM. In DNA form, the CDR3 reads TGTGCCAGCTGTGCAACCCGGTATCAGTCAAACCAGCATTTT. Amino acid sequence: CASCATRYQSNQHF.

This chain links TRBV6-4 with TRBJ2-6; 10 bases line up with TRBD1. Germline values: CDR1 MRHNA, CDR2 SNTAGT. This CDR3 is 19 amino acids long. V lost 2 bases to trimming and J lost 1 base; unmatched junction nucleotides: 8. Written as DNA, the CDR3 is TGTGCCAGCAGTGACCCCGGGACAGGGGATTTTTCTGGGGCCAACGTCCTGACTTTC. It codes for CASSDPGTGDFSGANVLTF.

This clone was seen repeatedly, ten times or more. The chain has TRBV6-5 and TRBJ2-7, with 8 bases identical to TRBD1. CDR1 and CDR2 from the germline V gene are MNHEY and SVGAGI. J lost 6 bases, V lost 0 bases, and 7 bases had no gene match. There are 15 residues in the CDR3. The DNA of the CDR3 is TGTGCCAGCAGTTACTCGGGACAGGTCAAGGTCGAGCAGTACTTC. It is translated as CASSYSGQVKVEQYF.

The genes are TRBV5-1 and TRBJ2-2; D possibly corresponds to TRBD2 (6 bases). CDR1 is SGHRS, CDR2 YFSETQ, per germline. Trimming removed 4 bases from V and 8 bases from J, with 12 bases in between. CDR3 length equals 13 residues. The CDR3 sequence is CASSPVRGGELFF. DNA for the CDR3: TGCGCCAGCAGCCCCGTGCGGGGTGGGGAGCTGTTTTTT.

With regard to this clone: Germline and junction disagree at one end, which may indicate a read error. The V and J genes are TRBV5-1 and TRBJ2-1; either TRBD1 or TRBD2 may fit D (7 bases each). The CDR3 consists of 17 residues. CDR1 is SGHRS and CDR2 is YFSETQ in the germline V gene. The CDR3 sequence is CASSRGGGLPGYNEQSF. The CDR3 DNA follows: TGCGCCAGCTCCAGGGGGGGCGGGCTGCCGGGGTACAATGAGCAGTCCTTC.

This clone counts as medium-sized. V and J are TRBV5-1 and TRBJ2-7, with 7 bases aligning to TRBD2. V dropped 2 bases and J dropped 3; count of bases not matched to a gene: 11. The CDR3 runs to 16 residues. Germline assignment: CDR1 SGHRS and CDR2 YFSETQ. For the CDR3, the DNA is TGCGCCAGCAGCTTTAGGGCGGGGGTTATTGGCTACGAGCAGTACTTC. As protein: CASSFRAGVIGYEQYF.

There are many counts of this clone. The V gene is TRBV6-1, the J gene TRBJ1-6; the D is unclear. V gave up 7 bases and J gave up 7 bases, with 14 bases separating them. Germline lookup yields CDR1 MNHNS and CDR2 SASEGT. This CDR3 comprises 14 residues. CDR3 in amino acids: CASTHGSGNSPLHF. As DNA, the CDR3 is TGTGCCAGCACCCACGGGTCGGGGAATTCACCCCTCCACTTT.

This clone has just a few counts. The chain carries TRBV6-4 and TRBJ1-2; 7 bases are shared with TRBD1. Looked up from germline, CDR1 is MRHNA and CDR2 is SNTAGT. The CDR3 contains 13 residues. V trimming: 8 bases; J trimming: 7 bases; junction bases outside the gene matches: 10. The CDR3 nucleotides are TGTGCCAGCCCGGAGGCCAGGGGGTGTGGCTACACCTTC. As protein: CASPEARGCGYTF.

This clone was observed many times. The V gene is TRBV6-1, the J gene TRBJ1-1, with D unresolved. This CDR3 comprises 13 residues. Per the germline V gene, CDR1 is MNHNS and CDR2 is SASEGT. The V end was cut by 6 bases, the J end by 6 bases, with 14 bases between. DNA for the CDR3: TGTGCCAGCAGGATCTTACTGGGAGCTGAAGCTTTCTTT. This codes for CASRILLGAEAFF.

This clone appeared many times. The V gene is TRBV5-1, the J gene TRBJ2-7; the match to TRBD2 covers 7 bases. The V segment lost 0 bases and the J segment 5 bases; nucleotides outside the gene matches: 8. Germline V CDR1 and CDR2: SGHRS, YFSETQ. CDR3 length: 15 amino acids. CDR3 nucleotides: TGCGCCAGCAGCTTGGGTGGCGGGAGAGACAACGAGCAGTACTTC. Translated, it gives CASSLGGGRDNEQYF. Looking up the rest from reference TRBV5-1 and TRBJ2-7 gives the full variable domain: KAGVTQTPRYLIKTRGQQVTLSCSPISGHRSVSWYQQTPGQGLQFLFEYFSETQRNKGNFPGRFSGRQFSNSRSEMNVSTLELGDSALYLCASSLGGGRDNEQYFGPGTRLTVT.

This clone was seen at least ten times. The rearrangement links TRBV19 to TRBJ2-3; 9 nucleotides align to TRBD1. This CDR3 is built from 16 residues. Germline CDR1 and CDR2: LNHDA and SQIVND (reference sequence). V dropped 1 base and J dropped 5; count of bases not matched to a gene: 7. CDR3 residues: CASSIGGTGTRDTQYF. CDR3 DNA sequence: TGTGCCAGTAGTATAGGGGGGACAGGGACACGAGATACGCAGTATTTT.

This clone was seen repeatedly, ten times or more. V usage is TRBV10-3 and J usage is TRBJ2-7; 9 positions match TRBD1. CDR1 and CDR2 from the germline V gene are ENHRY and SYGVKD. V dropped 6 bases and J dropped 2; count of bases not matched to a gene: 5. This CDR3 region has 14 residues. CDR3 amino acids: CAISPDRGAYEQYF. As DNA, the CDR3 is TGTGCCATCAGCCCGGACAGGGGTGCCTACGAGCAGTACTTC.

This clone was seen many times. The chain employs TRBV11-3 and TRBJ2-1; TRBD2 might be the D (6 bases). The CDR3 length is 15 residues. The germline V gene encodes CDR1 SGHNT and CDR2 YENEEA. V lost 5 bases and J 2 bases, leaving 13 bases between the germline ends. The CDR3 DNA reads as TGTGCCAGCAGCCCCGCTGGGACTGCCTACAATGAGCAGTTCTTC. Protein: CASSPAGTAYNEQFF.

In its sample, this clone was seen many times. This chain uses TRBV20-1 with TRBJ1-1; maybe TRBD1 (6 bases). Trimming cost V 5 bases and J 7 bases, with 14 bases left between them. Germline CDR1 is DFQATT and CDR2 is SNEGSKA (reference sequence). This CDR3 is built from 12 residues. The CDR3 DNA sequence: TGCAGTGCTTCACAGGGTGGGGATGAAGCTTTCTTT. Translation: CSASQGGDEAFF.

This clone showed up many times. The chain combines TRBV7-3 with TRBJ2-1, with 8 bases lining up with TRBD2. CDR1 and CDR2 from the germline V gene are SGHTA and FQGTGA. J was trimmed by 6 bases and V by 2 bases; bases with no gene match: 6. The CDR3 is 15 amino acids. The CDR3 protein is CASSLFQRGPNEQFF. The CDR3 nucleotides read TGTGCCAGCAGCTTATTCCAGCGGGGGCCCAATGAGCAGTTCTTC. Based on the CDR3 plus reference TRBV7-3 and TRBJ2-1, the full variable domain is GAGVSQTPSNKVTEKGKYVELRCDPISGHTALYWYRQSLGQGPEFLIYFQGTGAADDSGLPNDRFFAVRPEGSVSTLKIQRTERGDSAVYLCASSLFQRGPNEQFFGPGTRLTVL.

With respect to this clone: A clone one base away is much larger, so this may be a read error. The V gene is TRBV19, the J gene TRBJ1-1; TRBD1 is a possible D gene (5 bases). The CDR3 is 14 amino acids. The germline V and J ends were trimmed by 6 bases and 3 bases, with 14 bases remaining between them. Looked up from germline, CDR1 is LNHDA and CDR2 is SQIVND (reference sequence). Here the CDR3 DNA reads TGTGCCAGTAGCCTCATGGGGGGGGACACTGAAGCTTTCTTT. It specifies CASSLMGGDTEAFF.

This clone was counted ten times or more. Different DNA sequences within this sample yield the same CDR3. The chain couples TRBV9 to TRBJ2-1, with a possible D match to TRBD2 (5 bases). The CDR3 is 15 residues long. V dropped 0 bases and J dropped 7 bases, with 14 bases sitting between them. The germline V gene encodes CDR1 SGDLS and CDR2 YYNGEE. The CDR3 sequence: CASSVELRGGNEQFF. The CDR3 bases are TGTGCCAGCAGCGTAGAGTTACGGGGTGGGAATGAGCAGTTCTTC.

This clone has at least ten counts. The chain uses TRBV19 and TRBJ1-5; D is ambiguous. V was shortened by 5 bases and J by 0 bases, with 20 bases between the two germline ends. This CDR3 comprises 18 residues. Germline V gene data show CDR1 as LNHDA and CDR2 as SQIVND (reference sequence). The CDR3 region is CASSARLREGDSNQPQHF. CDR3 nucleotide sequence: TGTGCCAGTAGTGCCCGACTAAGGGAGGGAGATAGCAATCAGCCCCAGCATTTT. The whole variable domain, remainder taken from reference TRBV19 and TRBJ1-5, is DGGITQSPKYLFRKEGQNVTLSCEQNLNHDAMYWYRQDPGQGLRLIYYSQIVNDFQKGDIAEGYSVSREKKESFPLTVTSAQKNPTAFYLCASSARLREGDSNQPQHFGDGTRLSIL.

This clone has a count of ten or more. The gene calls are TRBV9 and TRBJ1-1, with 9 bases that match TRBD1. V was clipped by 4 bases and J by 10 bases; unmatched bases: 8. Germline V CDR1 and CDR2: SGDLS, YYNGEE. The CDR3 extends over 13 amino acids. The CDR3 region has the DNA TGTGCCAGCAGCCTTAGGACAGGGGCTTTAGCTTTCTTT. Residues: CASSLRTGALAFF. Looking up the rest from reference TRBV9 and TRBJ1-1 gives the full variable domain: DSGVTQTPKHLITATGQRVTLRCSPRSGDLSVYWYQQSLDQGLQFLIQYYNGEERAKGNILERFSAQQFPDLHSELNLSSLELGDSALYFCASSLRTGALAFFGQGTRLTVV.

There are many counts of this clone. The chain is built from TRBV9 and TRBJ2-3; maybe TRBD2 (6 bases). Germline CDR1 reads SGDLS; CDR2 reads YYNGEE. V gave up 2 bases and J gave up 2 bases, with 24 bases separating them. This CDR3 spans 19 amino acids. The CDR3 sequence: CASSVGRGPLANYTDTQYF. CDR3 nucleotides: TGTGCCAGCAGCGTTGGGAGAGGGCCGCTAGCGAACTACACAGATACGCAGTATTTT.

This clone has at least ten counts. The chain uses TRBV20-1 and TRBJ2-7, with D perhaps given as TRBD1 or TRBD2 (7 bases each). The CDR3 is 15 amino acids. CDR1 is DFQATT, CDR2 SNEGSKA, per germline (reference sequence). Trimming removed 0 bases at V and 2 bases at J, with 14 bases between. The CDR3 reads CSARDPPGGAYEQYF. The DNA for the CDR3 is TGCAGTGCTAGAGATCCCCCAGGGGGGGCCTACGAGCAGTACTTC.

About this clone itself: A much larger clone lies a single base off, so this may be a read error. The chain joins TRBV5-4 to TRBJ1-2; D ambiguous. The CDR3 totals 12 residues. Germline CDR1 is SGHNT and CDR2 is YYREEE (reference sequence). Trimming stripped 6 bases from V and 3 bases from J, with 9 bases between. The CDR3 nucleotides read TGTGCCAGCATGGAAAGGGACTATGGCTACACCTTC. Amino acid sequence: CASMERDYGYTF.

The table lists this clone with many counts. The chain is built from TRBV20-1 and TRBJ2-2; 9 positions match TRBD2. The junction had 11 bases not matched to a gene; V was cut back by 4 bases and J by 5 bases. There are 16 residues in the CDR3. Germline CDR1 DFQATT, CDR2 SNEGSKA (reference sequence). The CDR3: CSAISGGRARTGELFF. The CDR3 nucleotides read TGCAGTGCTATTTCTGGCGGGAGGGCCCGAACCGGGGAGCTGTTTTTT.